The 10 T cell receptor beta chains listed next were all sequenced from one sample in a study of radiation and T cells in renal cell carcinoma. Time point indicated: baseline pretreatment blood. Treatment of the sample: 15 Gy SBRT to primary tumor, nephrectomy 4 weeks later. The protocol was immunoSEQ multiplex PCR, while the TCRdb copy is restricted to in-frame clones and leaves out a portion. This sample yields about 140,000 clones, of which roughly 80% are seen a single time; less than 25% belongs to the top ten. The sample in question was blood, obtained from a patient whose treatment included radiotherapy and nephrectomy. These receptors originate from a woman between 45 and 65 years old with renal cell carcinoma.

The chain uses TRBV7-9 and TRBJ2-7; D is perhaps TRBD2 (6 bases). This CDR3 spans 14 amino acids. Germline CDR1 reads SEHNR; CDR2 reads FQNEAQ (reference sequence). Trimming pared 8 bases from V and 5 bases from J, leaving 19 bases between. Written as DNA, the CDR3 is TGTGCCAGCCAGGATAGCGGCAGATCCAACGAGCAGTACTTC. Translation gives CASQDSGRSNEQYF.

V usage is TRBV20-1 and J usage is TRBJ1-1, with D perhaps TRBD1 (6 bases). The CDR3 is made up of 10 amino acids. Germline CDR1 DFQATT, CDR2 SNEGSKA (reference sequence). The V end lost 7 bases, the J end lost 6 bases, and 9 bases lay between the germline ends. The CDR3 DNA is TGCAGTGTCAGGGGCGCTGAAGCTTTCTTT. Translating gives CSVRGAEAFF.

V usage is TRBV28 and J usage is TRBJ1-5; D not resolved. This CDR3 contains 14 residues. The germline V and J ends were trimmed by 6 bases and 1 base, with 10 bases remaining between them. Germline V lookup: CDR1 MDHEN, CDR2 SYDVKM. The DNA of the CDR3 is TGTGCCAGCAGCCTGGGAGGAAGCAATCAGCCCCAGCATTTT. It yields the protein CASSLGGSNQPQHF.

V gene TRBV30 combines with J gene TRBJ1-4; D call uncertain. Trimming shortened V by 1 base and J by 0 bases, and 12 bases separated the two germline ends. The CDR3 sequence is 16 residues long. The germline V gene has CDR1 GTSNPN and CDR2 SVGIG (reference sequence). The CDR3 spells CAWSESMAATNEKLFF. The CDR3, as DNA: TGTGCCTGGAGTGAGAGCATGGCCGCAACTAATGAAAAACTGTTTTTT.

This clone appeared once. The chain links TRBV6-1 to TRBJ2-5, with 9 bases identical to TRBD1. This CDR3 is 16 amino acids long. Germline V gene lookup returns CDR1 MNHNS and CDR2 SASEGT. The V gene end was trimmed by 3 bases and the J gene end by 6 bases; junction bases not matched to a gene: 11. CDR3 amino acids: CASSEFGTGGAQTQYF. The DNA of the CDR3 is TGTGCCAGCAGTGAGTTCGGTACAGGGGGCGCTCAGACCCAGTACTTC.

CDR3 DNA sequence: TGCAGTGCTCCCAAACCTGAAGCTTTCTTT. Amino acid sequence: CSAPKPEAFF. The chain uses TRBV20-1 and TRBJ1-1; the D is unclear. CDR1 is DFQATT and CDR2 is SNEGSKA in the germline V gene (reference sequence). This CDR3 is 10 amino acids long. Trimming removed 5 bases at V and 6 bases at J, with 7 bases between.

The chain carries TRBV5-1 and TRBJ1-1, with 7 bases that match TRBD1. The ends lost 0 bases at V and 4 bases at J; junction bases unmatched: 6. This CDR3 comprises 15 residues. Per germline, CDR1 SGHRS and CDR2 YFSETQ. CDR3 residues: CASSLDVRGGTEAFF. The CDR3 DNA reads TGCGCCAGCAGCTTGGATGTCAGGGGGGGCACTGAAGCTTTCTTT. Full variable domain (rest looked up from reference TRBV5-1 and TRBJ1-1): KAGVTQTPRYLIKTRGQQVTLSCSPISGHRSVSWYQQTPGQGLQFLFEYFSETQRNKGNFPGRFSGRQFSNSRSEMNVSTLELGDSALYLCASSLDVRGGTEAFFGQGTRLTVV.

The chain's CDR3 is CASSELGNLKQYF. The CDR3 DNA reads TGTGCCAGCAGTGAATTAGGGAATTTAAAGCAGTACTTC. This chain joins TRBV2 and TRBJ2-7; D is unclear. This CDR3 is 13 amino acids long. Trimming took 2 bases from V and 8 from J, leaving 13 bases between them. Germline-derived CDR1 and CDR2 are SNHLY and FYNNEI.

The gene calls are TRBV25-1 and TRBJ1-1; D perhaps matches TRBD1 (5 bases). The CDR3 length is 15 residues. V lost 6 bases to trimming and J lost 0 bases, with 14 bases between them. From germline, CDR1 is MGHDK and CDR2 SYGVNS. CDR3 DNA: TGTGCCAGCAGACCGGGGAAGGGGATGAACACTGAAGCTTTCTTT. The encoded protein is CASRPGKGMNTEAFF.

In this sample, this clone turned up once. The chain has TRBV4-1 and TRBJ2-7; D gene uncertain. Between the trimmed V and J ends, which lost 2 bases and 5 bases, there was a span of 19 bases. This CDR3 has 16 amino acids. Germline-derived CDR1 and CDR2 are MGHRA and YSYEKL. The CDR3 is CASSQSVVKGVDEQYF. The CDR3 DNA reads as TGCGCCAGCAGCCAATCTGTGGTTAAAGGCGTCGACGAGCAGTACTTC.